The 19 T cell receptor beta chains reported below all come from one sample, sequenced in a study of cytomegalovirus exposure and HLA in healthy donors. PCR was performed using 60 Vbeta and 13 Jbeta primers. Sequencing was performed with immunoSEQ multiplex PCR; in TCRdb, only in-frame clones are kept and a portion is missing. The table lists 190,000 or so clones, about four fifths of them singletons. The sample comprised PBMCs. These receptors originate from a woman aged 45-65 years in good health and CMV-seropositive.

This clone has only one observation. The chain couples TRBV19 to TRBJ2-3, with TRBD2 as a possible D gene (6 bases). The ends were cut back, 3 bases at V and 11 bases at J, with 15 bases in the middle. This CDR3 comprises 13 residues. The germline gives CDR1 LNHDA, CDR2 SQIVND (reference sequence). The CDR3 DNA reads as TGTGCCAGTAGTATGCAGACTTGGAGGGAGCAGTATTTT. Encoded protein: CASSMQTWREQYF.

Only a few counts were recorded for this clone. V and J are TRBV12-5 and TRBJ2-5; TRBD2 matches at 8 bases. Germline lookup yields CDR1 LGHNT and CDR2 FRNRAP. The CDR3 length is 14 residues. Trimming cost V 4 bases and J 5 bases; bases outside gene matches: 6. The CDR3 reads CASGSRGAGETQYF. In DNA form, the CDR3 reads TGTGCTAGTGGTTCGCGGGGGGCTGGGGAGACCCAGTACTTC.

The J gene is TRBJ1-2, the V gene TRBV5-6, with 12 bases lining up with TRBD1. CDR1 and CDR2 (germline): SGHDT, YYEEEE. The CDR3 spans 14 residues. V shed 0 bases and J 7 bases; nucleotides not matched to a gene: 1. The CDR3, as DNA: TGTGCCAGCAGCTTGGAGGGACAGGGGGCTGGCTACACCTTC. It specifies CASSLEGQGAGYTF. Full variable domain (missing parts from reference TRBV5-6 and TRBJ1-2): DAGVTQSPTHLIKTRGQQVTLRCSPKSGHDTVSWYQQALGQGPQFIFQYYEEEERQRGNFPDRFSGHQFPNYSSELNVNALLLGDSALYLCASSLEGQGAGYTFGSGTRLTVV.

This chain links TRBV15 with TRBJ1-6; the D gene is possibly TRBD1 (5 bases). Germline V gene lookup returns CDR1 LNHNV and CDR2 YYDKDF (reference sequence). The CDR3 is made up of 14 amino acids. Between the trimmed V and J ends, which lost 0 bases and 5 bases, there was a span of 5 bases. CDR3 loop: CATSRDRDNSPLHF. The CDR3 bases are TGTGCCACCAGCAGAGACAGGGATAATTCACCCCTCCACTTT.

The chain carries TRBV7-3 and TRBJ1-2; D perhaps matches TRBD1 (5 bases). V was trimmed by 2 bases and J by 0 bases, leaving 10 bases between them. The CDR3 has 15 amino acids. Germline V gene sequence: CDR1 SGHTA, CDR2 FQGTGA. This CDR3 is CASSLSRDTNYGYTF. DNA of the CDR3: TGTGCCAGCAGCTTATCCAGGGATACTAACTATGGCTACACCTTC.

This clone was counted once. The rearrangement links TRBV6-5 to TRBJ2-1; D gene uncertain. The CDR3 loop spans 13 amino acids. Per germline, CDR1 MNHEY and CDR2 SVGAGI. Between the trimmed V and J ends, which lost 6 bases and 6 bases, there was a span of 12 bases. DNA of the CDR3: TGTGCCAGCAGCTACCTGGCTAGCAATGAGCAGTTCTTC. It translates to CASSYLASNEQFF.

Written as DNA, the CDR3 is TGTGCCAGCAAGGGCCAGGGGGCTTCCGGCGAGCAGTACTTC. Amino acids: CASKGQGASGEQYF. The V call is TRBV27, the J call TRBJ2-7; 8 positions match TRBD1. The length of the CDR3 is 14 residues. J gave up 6 bases and V 7 bases, and 11 bases lay outside the gene matches. Germline CDR1 and CDR2: MNHEY and SMNVEV (reference sequence).

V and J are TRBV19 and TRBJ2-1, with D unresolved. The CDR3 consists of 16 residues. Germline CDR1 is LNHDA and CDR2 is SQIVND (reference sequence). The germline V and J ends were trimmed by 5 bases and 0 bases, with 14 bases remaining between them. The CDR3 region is CASSLRSLSSYNEQFF. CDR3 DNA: TGTGCCAGTAGTCTGCGGTCCCTGAGCTCCTACAATGAGCAGTTCTTC.

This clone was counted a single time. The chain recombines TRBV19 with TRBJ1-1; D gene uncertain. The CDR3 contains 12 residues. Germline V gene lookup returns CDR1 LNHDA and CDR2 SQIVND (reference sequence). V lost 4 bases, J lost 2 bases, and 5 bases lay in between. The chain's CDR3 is CASSTPNTEAFF. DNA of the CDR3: TGTGCCAGTAGTACCCCTAACACTGAAGCTTTCTTT.

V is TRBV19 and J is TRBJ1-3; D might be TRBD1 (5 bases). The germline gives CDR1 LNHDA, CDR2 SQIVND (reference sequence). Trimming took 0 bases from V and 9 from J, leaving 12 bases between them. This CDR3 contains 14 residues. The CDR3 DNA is TGTGCCAGTAGTATAGACGCGGCCGGGGGCACCATATATTTT. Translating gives CASSIDAAGGTIYF.

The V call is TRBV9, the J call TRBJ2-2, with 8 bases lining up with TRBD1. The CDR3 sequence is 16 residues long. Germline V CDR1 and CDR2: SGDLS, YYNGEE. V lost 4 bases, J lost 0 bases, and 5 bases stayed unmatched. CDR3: CASSPDRGPNTGELFF. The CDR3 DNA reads TGTGCCAGCAGCCCAGACAGGGGTCCGAACACCGGGGAGCTGTTTTTT.

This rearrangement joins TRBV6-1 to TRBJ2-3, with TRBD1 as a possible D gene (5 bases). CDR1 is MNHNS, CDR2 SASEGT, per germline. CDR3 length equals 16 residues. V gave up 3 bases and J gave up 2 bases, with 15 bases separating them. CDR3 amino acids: CASSDLLGQLTDTQYF. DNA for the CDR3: TGTGCCAGCAGTGATCTTTTGGGGCAACTCACAGATACGCAGTATTTT.

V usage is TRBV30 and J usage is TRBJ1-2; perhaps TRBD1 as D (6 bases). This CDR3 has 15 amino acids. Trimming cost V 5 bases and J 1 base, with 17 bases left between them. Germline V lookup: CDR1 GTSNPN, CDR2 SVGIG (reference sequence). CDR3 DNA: TGTGCCTGGGCTGAGGACAGTGAGGTTAACTATGGCTACACCTTC. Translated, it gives CAWAEDSEVNYGYTF.

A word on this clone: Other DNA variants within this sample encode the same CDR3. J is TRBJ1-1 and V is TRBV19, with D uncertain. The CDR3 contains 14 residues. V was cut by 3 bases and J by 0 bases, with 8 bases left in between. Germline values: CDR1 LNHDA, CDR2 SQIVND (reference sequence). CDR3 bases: TGTGCCAGTAGTATGGCCGGGTTGAACACTGAAGCTTTCTTT. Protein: CASSMAGLNTEAFF.

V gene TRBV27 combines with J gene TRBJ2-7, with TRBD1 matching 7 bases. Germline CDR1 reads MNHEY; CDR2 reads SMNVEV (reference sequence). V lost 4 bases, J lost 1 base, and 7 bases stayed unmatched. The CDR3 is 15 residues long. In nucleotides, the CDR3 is TGTGCCAGCAGTTCCCCGGGACAGTCGTCCTACGAGCAGTACTTC. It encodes CASSSPGQSSYEQYF.

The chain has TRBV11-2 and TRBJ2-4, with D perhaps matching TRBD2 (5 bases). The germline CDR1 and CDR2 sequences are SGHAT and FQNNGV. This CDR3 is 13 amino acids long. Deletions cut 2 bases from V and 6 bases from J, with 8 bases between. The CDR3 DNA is TGTGCCAGCAGCTTATCCAGCGGAAACATTCAGTACTTC. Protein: CASSLSSGNIQYF.

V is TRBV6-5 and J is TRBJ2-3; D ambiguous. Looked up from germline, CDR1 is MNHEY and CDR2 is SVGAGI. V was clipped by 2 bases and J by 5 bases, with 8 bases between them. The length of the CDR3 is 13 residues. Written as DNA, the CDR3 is TGTGCCAGCAGTTACACTCCGAAAGATACGCAGTATTTT. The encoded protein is CASSYTPKDTQYF.

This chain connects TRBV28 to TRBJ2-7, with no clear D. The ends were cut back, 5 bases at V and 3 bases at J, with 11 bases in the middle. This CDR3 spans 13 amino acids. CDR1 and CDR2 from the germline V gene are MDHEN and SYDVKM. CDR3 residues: CASSTPGLYEQYF. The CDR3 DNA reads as TGTGCCAGCAGTACCCCCGGTCTCTACGAGCAGTACTTC.

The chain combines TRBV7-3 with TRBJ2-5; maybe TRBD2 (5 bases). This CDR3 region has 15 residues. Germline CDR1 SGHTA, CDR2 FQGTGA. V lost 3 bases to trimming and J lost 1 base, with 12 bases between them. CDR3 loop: CASSFGEGFQETQYF. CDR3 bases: TGTGCCAGCAGCTTCGGCGAGGGTTTCCAAGAGACCCAGTACTTC.